These 29 T cell receptor beta chains were all obtained from the same sample, sequenced in a study of neurological immune-mediated disorders. TCRdb used MiXCR to reprocess the 5' RACE reads, holding one entry per CDR3 protein. Of tens of thousands of distinct CDR3 sequences listed, approximately 9.4% were seen once; the top ten hold about 1.8%. Sequenced material: PBMCs. Receptors were obtained from a man aged 45-65 years in good health.

This clonotype appeared many times. The chain joins TRBV5-1 to TRBJ2-2; 7 nucleotides line up with TRBD2. The V gene's germline CDR1 is SGHRS and CDR2 YFSETQ. This CDR3 has 16 residues. The V gene end was trimmed by 3 bases and the J gene end by 0 bases; junction bases not matched to a gene: 5. This chain's CDR3 is CASSSGAGPNTGELFF. For the CDR3, the DNA is TGCGCCAGCAGCTCGGGAGCGGGACCGAACACCGGGGAGCTGTTTTTT.

This clonotype was counted ten times or more. This rearrangement joins TRBV5-1 to TRBJ2-7; no clear D. Germline values: CDR1 SGHRS, CDR2 YFSETQ. This CDR3 region has 17 residues. V lost 0 bases, J lost 0 bases, and 16 bases lay in between. CDR3 region: CASSLADRGWSSYEQYF. CDR3 sequence (DNA): TGCGCCAGCAGCTTGGCGGACCGAGGATGGAGCTCCTACGAGCAGTACTTC.

Many counts were recorded for this clonotype. V usage is TRBV29-1 and J usage is TRBJ1-1, with TRBD1 as a possible D gene (5 bases). V was cut by 7 bases and J by 1 base, with 16 bases left in between. The germline V gene encodes CDR1 SQVTM and CDR2 ANQGSEA. The CDR3 runs 14 residues. The CDR3, as DNA: TGCAGCGCCGCCGGGAGGGGAAGGAACACTGAAGCTTTCTTT. The encoded protein is CSAAGRGRNTEAFF.

The chain links TRBV11-2 to TRBJ1-2, with D uncertain. V lost 1 base, J lost 1 base, and 10 bases lay in between. The germline V gene encodes CDR1 SGHAT and CDR2 FQNNGV. CDR3 size: 15 residues. The CDR3 coding sequence is TGTGCCAGCAGCTTAGGGGTTTCGAATAACTATGGCTACACCTTC. Protein sequence: CASSLGVSNNYGYTF.

This clonotype was observed many times. The junction differs from germline at one of its ends, possibly a read error. The rearrangement joins TRBV7-8 to TRBJ2-5, with 9 bases lining up with TRBD1. CDR3 length: 12 amino acids. Germline loops: CDR1 SGHVS, CDR2 FQNEAQ. CDR3 protein: CASSPGTGIVWF. Here the CDR3 DNA reads TGTGCCAGCAGCCCGGGGACAGGGATTGTGTGGTTC. The full variable domain, its missing parts supplied by reference TRBV7-8 and TRBJ2-5, is GAGVSQSPRYKVAKRGQDVALRCDPISGHVSLFWYQQALGQGPEFLTYFQNEAQLDKSGLPSDRFFAERPEGSVSTLKIQRTQQEDSAVYLCASSPGTGIVWFGPGTRLLVL.

This clonotype was observed many times. V is TRBV5-1 and J is TRBJ2-2, with a weak D call TRBD1 (5 bases). Per germline, CDR1 SGHRS and CDR2 YFSETQ. Trimming shortened V by 5 bases and J by 1 base, and 9 bases separated the two germline ends. This CDR3 has 14 residues. CDR3: CASSRQGNTGELFF. The CDR3 DNA is TGCGCCAGCAGTAGGCAGGGGAACACCGGGGAGCTGTTTTTT.

This clonotype was seen many times. The V and J genes are TRBV5-1 and TRBJ2-5; TRBD1 or TRBD2 may be the D gene (5 bases each). Trimming stripped 4 bases from V and 3 bases from J, with 13 bases between. Germline values: CDR1 SGHRS, CDR2 YFSETQ. The CDR3 totals 14 residues. The CDR3 is CASSPGSSKETQYF. In nucleotides, the CDR3 is TGCGCCAGCAGCCCAGGGAGCAGCAAAGAGACCCAGTACTTC.

This clonotype came up a few times. The rearrangement links TRBV10-3 to TRBJ1-1; D call uncertain. V lost 0 bases and J lost 2, with 10 bases in between. CDR3 length: 15 amino acids. Germline lookup yields CDR1 ENHRY and CDR2 SYGVKD. The CDR3 sequence is CAISESNGRNTEAFF. In DNA form, the CDR3 reads TGTGCCATCAGTGAGTCGAACGGCAGAAACACTGAAGCTTTCTTT.

In this sample, this clonotype turned up many times. The CDR3, as DNA: TGTGCCAGCAGGAAACCCGGGGGACCGGGTCAAGGAACCCTCCACTTT. Its translation is CASRKPGGPGQGTLHF. This chain links TRBV9 with TRBJ1-6; a weak D match, TRBD1 (5 bases). The CDR3 totals 16 residues. The V end was cut by 5 bases, the J end by 14 bases, with 26 bases between. CDR1 SGDLS and CDR2 YYNGEE come from the germline V gene.

Ten or more counts support this clonotype. The chain is built from TRBV6-2 or TRBV6-3 and TRBJ2-7; D is uncertain. This CDR3 has 11 amino acids. The V end lost 6 bases, the J end lost 3 bases, and 6 bases lay between the germline ends. The germline V gene encodes CDR1 MNHEY and CDR2 SVGEGT. As DNA, the CDR3 is TGTGCCAGCAGCTTCCACTACGAGCAGTACTTC. It specifies CASSFHYEQYF.

There are many counts of this clonotype. The chain is built from TRBV12-3 or TRBV12-4 and TRBJ2-2, with D possibly matching TRBD1 (6 bases). The V gene lost 3 bases and the J gene lost 5 bases, with 22 bases spanning the gap. This CDR3 has 18 amino acids. CDR3 nucleotides: TGTGCCAGCAGTTTTTATGGGGCTTCCGGGACACGAACCGGGGAGCTGTTTTTT. It encodes CASSFYGASGTRTGELFF.

This clonotype was counted ten times or more. This chain links TRBV5-1 with TRBJ1-1; the match to TRBD1 covers 7 bases. This CDR3 has 14 amino acids. Per the germline V gene, CDR1 is SGHRS and CDR2 is YFSETQ. The junction had 10 bases not matched to a gene; V was cut back by 4 bases and J by 7 bases. The CDR3 here is CASSPGTALLEAFF. CDR3 DNA: TGCGCCAGCAGCCCCGGGACAGCACTACTTGAAGCTTTCTTT.

This clonotype showed up many times. The chain uses TRBV6-1 and TRBJ1-3; D remains ambiguous. The V end was cut by 3 bases, the J end by 0 bases, with 6 bases between. The length of the CDR3 is 14 residues. Germline CDR1 and CDR2: MNHNS and SASEGT. The CDR3 here is CASSEPSSGNTIYF. CDR3 coding DNA: TGTGCCAGCAGTGAGCCCAGCTCTGGAAACACCATATATTTT.

This clonotype was recorded at least ten times. The J gene is TRBJ2-7, the V gene TRBV18; 10 bases match TRBD2. CDR1 and CDR2 from the germline V gene are KGHSH and LQKENI. The V segment lost 6 bases and the J segment 3 bases; nucleotides outside the gene matches: 8. The CDR3 is made up of 15 amino acids. CDR3 in amino acids: CASSRLAGDFYEQYF. CDR3 sequence (DNA): TGTGCCAGCTCGCGTCTAGCGGGGGATTTCTACGAGCAGTACTTC.

This clonotype was seen more than once but under ten times. The rearrangement links TRBV7-9 to TRBJ2-1; maybe TRBD1 (6 bases). Looked up from germline, CDR1 is SEHNR and CDR2 is FQNEAQ (reference sequence). The CDR3 sequence is 15 residues long. Trimming left V 7 bases short and J 2 bases short, with 15 bases between. The CDR3: CASNTQGWAYNEQFF. CDR3 coding DNA: TGTGCCAGCAACACACAGGGTTGGGCCTACAATGAGCAGTTCTTC.

At least ten counts were recorded for this clonotype. V and J are TRBV3-1 and TRBJ1-5, with 9 bases fitting TRBD1. V was clipped by 4 bases and J by 7 bases; unmatched bases: 11. Germline CDR1 and CDR2: LGHDT and YNNKEL (reference sequence). The CDR3 loop spans 16 amino acids. The CDR3: CASSLSGTGWKQPQHF. For the CDR3, the DNA is TGTGCCAGCAGCCTTTCCGGGACAGGGTGGAAACAGCCCCAGCATTTT.

This clonotype was recorded many times. The rearrangement joins TRBV20-1 to TRBJ2-7, with D unclear. The germline V gene has CDR1 DFQATT and CDR2 SNEGSKA (reference sequence). Trimming left V 3 bases short and J 4 bases short, with 7 bases between. The CDR3 has 11 residues. CDR3 coding DNA: TGCAGTGCTAGGGGCCAGTACGAGCAGTACTTC. Its protein product is CSARGQYEQYF.

Many counts were recorded for this clonotype. V is TRBV29-1 and J is TRBJ2-1; 7 bases are a match to TRBD2. The CDR3 has 16 amino acids. V was clipped by 2 bases and J by 0 bases; unmatched bases: 7. Germline CDR1 and CDR2: SQVTM and ANQGSEA. DNA of the CDR3: TGCAGCGTTGAAACAGGCGCGGGGGTCTCCTACAATGAGCAGTTCTTC. Translation gives CSVETGAGVSYNEQFF.

This clonotype was detected many times. The chain combines TRBV5-1 with TRBJ2-5; unclear D gene. V lost 4 bases and J 5 bases, leaving 12 bases between the germline ends. Germline V gene lookup returns CDR1 SGHRS and CDR2 YFSETQ. The CDR3 has 13 residues. CDR3 protein: CASSNPSEETQYF. The CDR3 DNA is TGCGCCAGCAGCAACCCGTCGGAGGAGACCCAGTACTTC.

This clonotype showed up just a few times. The rearrangement joins TRBV11-2 to TRBJ1-2; D gene ambiguous. Per the germline V gene, CDR1 is SGHAT and CDR2 is FQNNGV. Trimming removed 5 bases from V and 7 bases from J, with 14 bases in between. This CDR3 is built from 13 residues. CDR3 region: CASSPARSSGYTF. The CDR3 DNA reads as TGTGCCAGCAGCCCCGCAAGGAGTAGTGGCTACACCTTC.

The sample holds many counts of this clonotype. The rearrangement links TRBV7-9 to TRBJ2-5; TRBD2 aligns across 8 bases. This CDR3 has 14 residues. CDR1 SEHNR and CDR2 FQNEAQ come from the germline V gene (reference sequence). V lost 5 bases and J lost 1; bases outside the gene matches: 3. This CDR3 is CASSPTSAQETQYF. CDR3 bases: TGTGCCAGCAGCCCGACTAGCGCCCAAGAGACCCAGTACTTC.

The table lists this clonotype with many counts. This sequence joins TRBV7-2 and TRBJ1-6, with 7 bases aligning to TRBD1. The V segment lost 0 bases and the J segment 10 bases; nucleotides outside the gene matches: 3. The CDR3 contains 14 residues. Per germline, CDR1 SGHTA and CDR2 FQGNSA. The chain's CDR3 is CASSLAGGGSPLHF. The DNA of the CDR3 is TGTGCCAGCAGCTTAGCAGGGGGCGGGTCACCCCTCCACTTT.

This clonotype has ten or more counts. The V and J genes are TRBV7-8 and TRBJ2-1; TRBD1 might be the D (6 bases). V shed 5 bases and J shed 6 bases, with 20 bases lying between them. There are 16 residues in the CDR3. Germline V gene lookup returns CDR1 SGHVS and CDR2 FQNEAQ. CDR3: CASSPGHRVVRNEQFF. The CDR3 coding sequence is TGTGCCAGCAGCCCCGGACACAGGGTCGTGCGCAATGAGCAGTTCTTC.

This clonotype has ten or more counts. The V call is TRBV6-5, the J call TRBJ1-1; 8 positions agree with TRBD1. The V gene's germline CDR1 is MNHEY and CDR2 SVGAGI. Trimming removed 6 bases from V and 0 bases from J; junction bases left unmatched: 3. CDR3 size: 14 residues. The CDR3 sequence: CASSTDRVNTEAFF. In nucleotides, the CDR3 is TGTGCCAGCAGCACGGACAGGGTGAACACTGAAGCTTTCTTT.

This clonotype appeared many times. The chain joins TRBV7-9 to TRBJ2-7; 7 bases map to TRBD1. The junction had 6 bases not matched to a gene; V was cut back by 5 bases and J by 2 bases. Germline V gene lookup returns CDR1 SEHNR and CDR2 FQNEAQ (reference sequence). The CDR3 spans 14 residues. The CDR3 protein is CASSPGQATYEQYF. The CDR3 DNA sequence: TGTGCCAGCAGCCCCGGACAGGCGACCTACGAGCAGTACTTC.

Ten or more counts support this clonotype. The chain has TRBV14 and TRBJ2-5; TRBD1 might be the D (5 bases). The CDR3 runs to 17 residues. Trimming cost V 0 bases and J 2 bases, with 16 bases left between them. The germline CDR1 and CDR2 sequences are SGHDN and FVKESK. This chain's CDR3 is CASSQDRTADTQETQYF. Written as DNA, the CDR3 is TGTGCCAGCAGCCAAGATCGGACGGCGGACACTCAAGAGACCCAGTACTTC.

This clonotype was detected only a few times. As DNA, the CDR3 is TGTGCCAGTAGTGCAGGAGGGACCCTCTACAATGAGCAGTTCTTC. This codes for CASSAGGTLYNEQFF. The chain employs TRBV19 and TRBJ2-1; TRBD2 might be the D (6 bases). Germline CDR1 LNHDA, CDR2 SQIVND (reference sequence). CDR3 length: 15 amino acids. Trimming took 5 bases from V and 3 from J, leaving 14 bases between them.

This clonotype was detected many times. The chain links TRBV6-5 to TRBJ1-2; 8 nucleotides align to TRBD1. The CDR3 has 15 amino acids. With V trimmed by 6 bases and J by 6 bases, 12 bases remained unmatched. Germline assignment: CDR1 MNHEY and CDR2 SVGAGI. CDR3 nucleotides: TGTGCCAGCAGGACACCCGACAGGGGTTTCGATGGCTACACCTTC. As protein: CASRTPDRGFDGYTF.

This clonotype has a count of ten or more. This chain links TRBV5-1 with TRBJ1-4; the D gene is possibly TRBD1 (6 bases). The CDR3 extends over 16 amino acids. CDR1 is SGHRS, CDR2 YFSETQ, per germline. The V and J ends lost 0 bases and 3 bases respectively, with 12 bases between them. The CDR3 loop is CASSLDAAGANEKLFF. The CDR3 nucleotides read TGCGCCAGCAGCTTGGATGCGGCAGGGGCTAATGAAAAACTGTTTTTT.